What follows is one T cell receptor beta chain and its context. This clonotype was seen only a few times. What antigen it recognizes has not been identified. No base quality information exists; no much larger clone differs at one position. TCR repertoires of sorted CD4+ and CD8+ blood T cells from severe aplastic anemia patients and healthy subjects were deep-sequenced in the study. Ficoll-Paque density gradient centrifugation was used to isolate peripheral blood mononuclear cells. Before DNA extraction, CD4+ and CD8+ T cells were sorted with FACS or magnetic beads. This sample was included in a study of CD8+CD57+ T cells in acquired aplastic anemia (dated by TCRdb to 2017 to 2018). Regarding the study in general: DNA extracted from sorted CD4+ and CD8+ cells had a mean of about 3.2 ug, with a range of about 0.2 to 30 ug.

Taken from the germline V gene, the CDR1 and CDR2 loops are SGHVS and FQNEAQ. V is shortened by 0 bases, J by 10 bases, and the region joining them spans 10 bases. The CDR3, cysteine through phenylalanine, is 13 amino acids long. Only the CDR3 region is kept as DNA, spanning 39 bases read in frame from base 1. Genomic DNA served as template for TCR beta VDJ combination and CDR3 sequence profiling. An Illumina HiSeq 2000 was the platform used for TCR repertoire sequencing. The paper's data handling went like this. Repertoire assessment relied on Simpson's diversity index, CDR3 size and DJ length profiles, and TRBV/TRBJ rearrangement plots. The immunodominant clone was defined as the most abundant DNA sequence in deep sequencing data. CDR3 amino acid sequences were screened for sharing across subjects and compared with published repertoires and the VDJdb database. TCRdb trimmed the raw reads at Q25, called clones with MiXCR and kept productive beta chains. Every CDR3 protein is listed once, alongside the most common genes and DNA of its rows. The authors' filters were not applied to this entry. A total of approximately 270,000 distinct CDR3 sequences appear in this sample, around three fifths of them only once. The ten largest clonotypes hold less than 10% of the sample.

Overall results and qualifications from the work: Around 28 CD8+ CDR3 sequences were found to be shared between patients and controls, but these sequences appeared to be highly expressed in patients and within the immunodominant clones of the patients. CD8+ Simpson's diversity did not differ significantly between patients and healthy controls (P=0.060).

The receptor was derived from a human donor with severe aplastic anemia or a healthy control (not recorded which). Here the chain combines TRBV7-8 and TRBJ2-1, with the D gene not clear enough to name. What was sequenced was sorted CD4+, CD8+, or CD8+CD57+ T cells (not recorded which) from PBMCs. This receptor has the CDR3 CASSLAREAEQFF. The DNA is TGTGCCAGCAGCTTAGCGAGAGAAGCCGAGCAGTTCTTC.